The table lists the clone carrying this T cell receptor beta chain with a count of one. This sample is drawn from a study of blood T cell repertoires in COVID-19. Across the whole study: There were acute and convalescent COVID-19 samples, and they came from the United States, Italy and Spain. Sample material is recorded as cDNA or gDNA derived from T cells, B-cell-depleted T cells, or PBMCs.

The V segment lost 7 bases and the J segment 5 bases; nucleotides outside the gene matches: 11. Per the germline V gene, CDR1 is SNHLY and CDR2 is FYNNEI. The CDR3 contains 15 residues. Profiling relied on immunoSEQ multiplex PCR, and the TCRdb table lists in-frame clones only, not all of them. The table shows tens of thousands of clones, with 70% to 90% occurring only once. The V gene is TRBV2, the J gene TRBJ2-5; TRBD2 matches at 9 bases. The sequenced sample consisted of peripheral blood. This receptor was identified in a human donor in a cohort sampled during active COVID-19. The donor label of this sample is uncertain. CDR3 in amino acids: CASIPKAGGWETQYF. In DNA form, the CDR3 reads TGTGCCAGCATCCCAAAAGCGGGGGGCTGGGAGACCCAGTACTTC.